This T cell receptor (beta chain) came from a study of blood T cell repertoires in COVID-19. Study-level information: Nucleic acid was either cDNA or gDNA, and it came from T cells, B-cell-depleted T cells, or PBMCs.

The CDR3 spans 14 residues. The V gene end was trimmed by 0 bases and the J gene end by 14 bases; junction bases not matched to a gene: 10. Germline-derived CDR1 and CDR2 are SGHDN and FVKESK. Participants were aged about 18 to 90 years, lived in 20 to 30 US areas, and enrolled virtually. The study assigned cohorts using participant-reported clinical history. Per the original data handling: The assay estimated nucleated cells by amplifying reference gene primers. This table comes from immunoSEQ multiplex PCR, and its TCRdb copy is limited to in-frame clones, with some not included. The D gene and trimming were derived from the DNA, and the V and J assignments and clone size from that table. This table has about 250,000 clones, 70% to 90% appearing once. In this sample, this clone turned up a few times.

Specimen: PBMCs or T cells enriched from blood (not recorded which). This TCR was sampled from a woman aged 45-60 years with acute COVID-19. This chain links TRBV14 with TRBJ2-1; TRBD2 agrees at 7 bases. CDR3 residues: CASSQDWVGGNKFF. For the CDR3, the DNA is TGTGCCAGCAGCCAAGATTGGGTCGGGGGGAATAAGTTCTTC.